These 4 T cell receptor beta chains were all obtained from the same sample, sequenced in a study of T cell changes during pregnancy in multiple sclerosis. TCRdb's copy holds only in-frame clones and misses some; the assay was immunoSEQ multiplex PCR. In the table there are approximately 99,000 clones, 75% to 95% of which are singletons. The sample was peripheral blood, taken in the second trimester of pregnancy. These receptors originate from a female donor in good health, enrolled as a control in a pregnancy study.

The chain uses TRBV6-5 and TRBJ1-1, with unresolved D. The CDR3 covers 14 residues. The V gene's germline CDR1 is MNHEY and CDR2 SVGAGI. Trimming took off 4 bases at V and 10 bases at J, with 19 bases between the two ends. The CDR3 loop reads CASSLDKRVIRAFF. The CDR3, as DNA: TGTGCCAGCAGTTTAGATAAACGTGTTATACGAGCTTTCTTT.

The chain combines TRBV15 with TRBJ1-5, with D possibly TRBD1 on 5 matching bases. This CDR3 has 14 residues. CDR1 and CDR2 from the germline V gene are LNHNV and YYDKDF (reference sequence). V lost 3 bases and J 7 bases, leaving 13 bases between the germline ends. CDR3 DNA sequence: TGTGCCACCAGCAGGGACCGGACACCACAGCCCCAGCATTTT. It encodes CATSRDRTPQPQHF.

This rearrangement joins TRBV7-8 to TRBJ1-2; tentatively, D is TRBD1 (6 bases). V was pared by 5 bases and J by 6 bases, with 16 bases between. Germline assignment: CDR1 SGHVS and CDR2 FQNEAQ. This CDR3 contains 14 residues. The CDR3 nucleotides read TGTGCCAGCAGCCCCGGGGGGGCCGGCGATGGCTACACCTTC. Protein: CASSPGGAGDGYTF.

The chain uses TRBV19 and TRBJ1-2; D is possibly TRBD1 (5 bases). V shed 7 bases and J shed 2 bases, with 17 bases lying between them. The germline V gene encodes CDR1 LNHDA and CDR2 SQIVND (reference sequence). The CDR3 length is 15 residues. CDR3 in DNA: TGTGCCAGTACCGCCTTAGCGGGGGACAACTATGGCTACACCTTC. As protein: CASTALAGDNYGYTF. The variable domain in full, completed from reference TRBV19 and TRBJ1-2, reads DGGITQSPKYLFRKEGQNVTLSCEQNLNHDAMYWYRQDPGQGLRLIYYSQIVNDFQKGDIAEGYSVSREKKESFPLTVTSAQKNPTAFYLCASTALAGDNYGYTFGSGTRLTVV.